The clone carrying this T cell receptor beta chain was observed at least ten times. A much larger clone lies one base from this, so it may be a read error. The entry originates in a study of tumor-infiltrating lymphocytes in oesophageal squamous cell carcinoma. CDR3 length: 14 amino acids. V lost 3 bases, J lost 10 bases, and 16 bases lay in between. Per the germline V gene, CDR1 is SGHTA and CDR2 is FQGNSA. TCRdb called the PCR reads again in MiXCR, with one record for every CDR3 protein. Here the sample spans 11,000 to 15,000 distinct CDR3 sequences, 45% to 50% being singletons. Sequencing was carried out using blood. The rearrangement joins TRBV7-2 to TRBJ2-1, with D unresolved. The sequence was collected from a male donor with esophageal squamous cell carcinoma. This CDR3 reads CASSFMKGSYEQFF. The DNA of the CDR3 is TGTGCCAGCAGCTTTATGAAGGGTTCCTACGAGCAGTTCTTC.